The sample holds many counts of the clone carrying this T cell receptor (beta chain). This record comes from a study of Graves' ophthalmopathy and Graves' hyperthyroidism. The germline V and J ends were trimmed by 2 bases and 5 bases, with 18 bases remaining between them. Germline lookup yields CDR1 SGHTA and CDR2 FQGTGA. This CDR3 contains 17 residues. Amplified TCR beta CDR3 regions were obtained using RNA transcripts as template. RT-PCR was first run with HTBI primers, then multiplex PCR in a second round. One entry per CDR3 protein, called by TCRdb with MiXCR from the multiplex PCR reads. This table holds hundreds of thousands of distinct CDR3 sequences, around a fifth found once.

The V and J genes are TRBV7-3 and TRBJ2-2; D possibly corresponds to TRBD2 (5 bases). Sequencing was done on a sample of peripheral blood. The sequence came from a woman aged 50 to 65 with Graves' ophthalmopathy. CDR3 protein: CASSLGPRVGITGELFF. In DNA, the CDR3 is TGTGCCAGCAGCTTAGGGCCGAGGGTCGGGATTACCGGGGAGCTGTTTTTT.